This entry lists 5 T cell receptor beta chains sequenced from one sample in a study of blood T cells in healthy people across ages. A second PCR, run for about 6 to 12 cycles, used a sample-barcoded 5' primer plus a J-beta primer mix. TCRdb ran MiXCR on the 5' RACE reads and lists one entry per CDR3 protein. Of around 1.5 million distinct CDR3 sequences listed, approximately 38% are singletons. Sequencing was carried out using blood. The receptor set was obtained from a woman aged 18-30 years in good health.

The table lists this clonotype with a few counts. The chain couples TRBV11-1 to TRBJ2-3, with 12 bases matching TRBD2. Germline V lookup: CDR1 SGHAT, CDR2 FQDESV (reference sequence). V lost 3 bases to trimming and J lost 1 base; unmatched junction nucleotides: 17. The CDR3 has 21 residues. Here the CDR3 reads CASSFPFELAGGLLRTDTQYF. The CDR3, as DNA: TGTGCCAGCAGCTTCCCGTTCGAACTAGCGGGAGGCTTACTACGCACAGATACGCAGTATTTT.

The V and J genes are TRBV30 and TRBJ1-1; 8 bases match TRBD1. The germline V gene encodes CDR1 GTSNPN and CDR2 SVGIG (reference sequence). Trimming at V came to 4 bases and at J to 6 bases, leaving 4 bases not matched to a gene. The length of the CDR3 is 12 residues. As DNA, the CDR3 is TGTGCCTGGACAGGGGGCGGGGCTGAAGCTTTCTTT. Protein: CAWTGGGAEAFF.

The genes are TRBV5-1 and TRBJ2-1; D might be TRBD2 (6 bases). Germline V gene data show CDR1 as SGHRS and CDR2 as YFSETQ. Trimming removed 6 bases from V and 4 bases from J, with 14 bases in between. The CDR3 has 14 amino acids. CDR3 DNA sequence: TGCGCCAGCAACCCCCGACTAGGGTACAATGAGCAGTTCTTC. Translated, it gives CASNPRLGYNEQFF.

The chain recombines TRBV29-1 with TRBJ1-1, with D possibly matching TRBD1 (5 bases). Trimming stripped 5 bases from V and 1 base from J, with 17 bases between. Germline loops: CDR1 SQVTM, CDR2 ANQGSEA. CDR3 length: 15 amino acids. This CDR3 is CSVMDIGGKNTEAFF. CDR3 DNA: TGCAGCGTTATGGACATTGGGGGGAAGAACACTGAAGCTTTCTTT.

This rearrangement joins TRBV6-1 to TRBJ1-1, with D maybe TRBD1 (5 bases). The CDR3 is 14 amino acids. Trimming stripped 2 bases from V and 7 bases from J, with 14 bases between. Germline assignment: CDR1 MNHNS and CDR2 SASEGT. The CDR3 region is CASSELVGTGEAFF. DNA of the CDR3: TGTGCCAGCAGTGAACTCGTAGGGACGGGTGAAGCTTTCTTT.